A selection of T cell receptor beta chains follows, all from one sample in a study of blood T cell repertoires in COVID-19. The method was immunoSEQ multiplex PCR; TCRdb's version includes in-frame clones alone and lacks a portion of them. The sample holds 350,000 to 450,000 clones, approximately 90% seen once. The sample taken for sequencing was PBMCs or T cells enriched from blood (not recorded which). Every receptor here comes from a man aged 30 to 45 who had recovered from COVID-19. Both conserved end residues are part of each CDR3. A D gene is named only where the DNA matches it firmly. Not every row has a clone size; where given, it reads once, few, many or a size class.

d_call | clone_size | j_call | v_call | cdr3_nt | cdr3_aa
TRBD1 | once | TRBJ2-3 | TRBV18 | TGTGCCAGCTCACTTACGGGACAGACAACTAGCACAGATACGCAGTATTTT | CASSLTGQTTSTDTQYF
. | . | TRBJ2-2 | TRBV6-5 | TGTGCCAGCAGTTACTCGGCGGGAACCGGGGAGCTGTTTTTT | CASSYSAGTGELFF
TRBD2 | . | TRBJ2-1 | TRBV14 | TGTGCCAGCAGCCAAGAGGGAAAGCGGGAGAAGTTCTTC | CASSQEGKREKFF
. | . | TRBJ2-7 | TRBV18 | TGTGCCAGCTCACCAATCGCGCTGACCTCGGGGCAGTACTTC | CASSPIALTSGQYF
. | . | TRBJ2-5 | TRBV11-2 | TGTGCCAGCAGTCGCAGACTAGAAGAGACCCAGTACTTC | CASSRRLEETQYF
TRBD1 | . | TRBJ2-5 | TRBV4-1 | TGCGCCAGCAGCCAAGAAGGACAGGGGTATGCGACCCAGTACTTC | CASSQEGQGYATQYF
TRBD1 | many | TRBJ1-2 | TRBV6-6 | TGTGCCAGCACCCCGAAACAGGGGGCGACGGCTTATGGCTACACCTTC | CASTPKQGATAYGYTF
. | . | TRBJ2-3 | TRBV27 | TGTGCCAGCAGTTTACGGGCTAGCGAGTCCACAGATACGCAGTATTTT | CASSLRASESTDTQYF
. | . | TRBJ2-1 | TRBV7-9 | TGTGCCAGCCAGGTCGATAGCGCGTTAAATGAGCAGTTCTTC | CASQVDSALNEQFF
. | few | TRBJ1-1 | TRBV7-9 | TGTGCCAGCAGCTTAGCTTCCTGGGGCGCAGGCACTGAAGCTTTCTTT | CASSLASWGAGTEAFF
. | . | TRBJ2-7 | TRBV28 | TGTGCCAGCGGGGGGACCGCTACCTACGAGCAGTACTTC | CASGGTATYEQYF
. | many | TRBJ1-1 | TRBV3-1/TRBV3-2 | TGTGCCAGCAGCCAAGAAGGCTGGAGAACTGAAGCTTTCTTT | CASSQEGWRTEAFF
. | . | TRBJ2-5 | TRBV7-9 | TGTGCCAGCAGCTTAGGTGTCCAACGGGAGACCCAGTACTTC | CASSLGVQRETQYF
. | . | TRBJ2-7 | TRBV11-2 | TGTGCCAGCAGCCAATCTCCGAGGATGACGAGCTACGAGCAGTACTTC | CASSQSPRMTSYEQYF
. | . | TRBJ2-2 | TRBV28 | TGTGCCAGCAGTTCCGGGACTTTTACCGCCGGGGAGCTGTTTTTT | CASSSGTFTAGELFF
. | . | TRBJ2-3 | TRBV9 | TGTGCCAGCAGCGTAGAGGGGGATACGCAGTATTTT | CASSVEGDTQYF
. | . | TRBJ2-3 | TRBV27 | TGTGCCAGCAGTTTATCGGGGGGGGCCTGGACAGATACGCAGTATTTT | CASSLSGGAWTDTQYF
TRBD2 | . | TRBJ2-1 | TRBV19 | TGTGCCAGTAGCCACACTAGCGGGAGTCCGAATGAGCAGTTCTTC | CASSHTSGSPNEQFF
TRBD1 | . | TRBJ2-3 | TRBV2 | TGTGCCGGATCTCTGGGGACAGGGACCATGAATACGCAGTATTTT | CAGSLGTGTMNTQYF
. | . | TRBJ1-4 | TRBV18 | TGTGCCAGCTCACCGGGCATCGCAACTAATGAAAAACTGTTTTTT | CASSPGIATNEKLFF
. | once | TRBJ1-4 | TRBV6-5 | TGTGCCAGCAGTTACCTCCGCGCGGAAAAACTGTTTTTT | CASSYLRAEKLFF
. | few | TRBJ2-7 | TRBV6-5 | TGTGCCAGCAGGACCGGGACTCCTATTTACGAGCAGTACTTC | CASRTGTPIYEQYF
. | . | TRBJ1-1 | TRBV24-1 | TGTGCCACCAGTGAACCAGACAGGAATGAAGCTTTCTTT | CATSEPDRNEAFF
TRBD2 | . | TRBJ2-2 | TRBV2 | TGTGCCAGCAGGGCTACTAGCGTTAACACCGGGGAGCTGTTTTTT | CASRATSVNTGELFF
. | . | TRBJ1-1 | TRBV12-3/TRBV12-4 | TGTGCCAGCAGTCGGTTGAACACTGAAGCTTTCTTT | CASSRLNTEAFF
TRBD2 | . | TRBJ2-1 | TRBV5-1 | TGCGCCAGCAGCTTCCATAGCGGGAGGCACGACTCCTACAATGAGCAGTTCTTC | CASSFHSGRHDSYNEQFF
. | . | TRBJ2-1 | TRBV12-3/TRBV12-4 | TGTGCCAGCAGTTTAGGCGGGGAGCAGTTCTTC | CASSLGGEQFF
. | . | TRBJ2-2 | TRBV2 | TGTGCCAGCAGTGAAGGGGCAGGGGAGCTGTTTTTT | CASSEGAGELFF
TRBD2 | . | TRBJ2-1 | TRBV5-4 | TGTGCCAGCAGCTCTAAAGGGACTAGCGGGAGACCTACCCATGAGCAGTTCTTC | CASSSKGTSGRPTHEQFF
TRBD1 | . | TRBJ2-7 | TRBV10-1 | TGCGCCAGCAGCCCCGGGACAGGGGGCTCCTACGAGCAGTACTTC | CASSPGTGGSYEQYF
TRBD2 | many | TRBJ2-7 | TRBV4-2 | TGTGCCAGCAGCCAAGGGACTAGCGGGAGCGACGAGCAGTACTTC | CASSQGTSGSDEQYF
. | . | TRBJ2-1 | TRBV11-2 | TGTGCCAGCAGCCCGAGGGGACATATCAATGAGCAGTTCTTC | CASSPRGHINEQFF
TRBD1 | . | TRBJ1-2 | TRBV15 | TGTGCCACCAGCAGTGCTAACCGGGACAGCTATGGCTACACCTTC | CATSSANRDSYGYTF
TRBD1 | . | TRBJ2-7 | TRBV29-1 | TGCAGCGTGGGGACAGGGAGAGGGACCTACGAGCAGTACTTC | CSVGTGRGTYEQYF
. | . | TRBJ2-1 | TRBV24-1 | TGTGCCACCAGTGCGGGGGTTGAGCAGTTCTTC | CATSAGVEQFF